Below are 24 T cell receptor beta chains sequenced from a single sample in a study of blood T cell repertoires in COVID-19. Using immunoSEQ multiplex PCR, the repertoire was profiled, and TCRdb retains in-frame clones only, with some absent. The profile shows under 130,000 clones, roughly 84% of them singletons. Sequencing used peripheral blood. These TCRs come from a human donor in a cohort sampled during active or convalescent COVID-19.

The chain joins TRBV11-2 to TRBJ2-6; D is uncertain. CDR1 and CDR2 from the germline V gene are SGHAT and FQNNGV. CDR3 length: 14 amino acids. V was clipped by 0 bases and J by 12 bases, with 12 bases between them. The CDR3, as DNA: TGTGCCAGCAGCTTAGATCTCGCCTCGAGCGTCCTGACTTTC. Translation: CASSLDLASSVLTF.

This rearrangement joins TRBV7-8 to TRBJ1-1, with D unclear. The CDR3 consists of 14 residues. V lost 1 base and J lost 1, with 7 bases in between. Germline assignment: CDR1 SGHVS and CDR2 FQNEAQ. DNA for the CDR3: TGTGCCAGCAGCTTAGGGCATCAGAACACTGAAGCTTTCTTT. Translated: CASSLGHQNTEAFF.

This clone appeared a single time. V usage is TRBV6-5 and J usage is TRBJ1-2; D not certain. Germline V lookup: CDR1 MNHEY, CDR2 SVGAGI. The CDR3 loop spans 14 amino acids. Trimming removed 7 bases from V and 3 bases from J, with 15 bases in between. The CDR3 is CASTPAGEYYGYTF. CDR3 in DNA: TGTGCCAGCACTCCCGCCGGGGAATACTATGGCTACACCTTC.

The gene calls are TRBV30 and TRBJ1-2; D unclear. Germline loops: CDR1 GTSNPN, CDR2 SVGIG (reference sequence). With 2 bases removed from V and 6 bases from J, the gap between germline ends came to 7 bases. The CDR3 is made up of 11 amino acids. In DNA, the CDR3 is TGTGCCTGGAGTTACCAGAATGGCTACACCTTC. Amino acid sequence: CAWSYQNGYTF.

This sequence joins TRBV19 and TRBJ1-1; 8 positions match TRBD1. This CDR3 is 13 amino acids long. Germline CDR1 reads LNHDA; CDR2 reads SQIVND (reference sequence). The V gene end was trimmed by 5 bases and the J gene end by 7 bases; junction bases not matched to a gene: 6. This CDR3 reads CASSPQGGVEAFF. CDR3 DNA sequence: TGTGCCAGTAGTCCACAGGGGGGCGTTGAAGCTTTCTTT. Variable domain in full (rest from reference TRBV19 and TRBJ1-1): DGGITQSPKYLFRKEGQNVTLSCEQNLNHDAMYWYRQDPGQGLRLIYYSQIVNDFQKGDIAEGYSVSREKKESFPLTVTSAQKNPTAFYLCASSPQGGVEAFFGQGTRLTVV.

The rearrangement joins TRBV2 to TRBJ2-7; a possible D gene is TRBD1 (5 bases). Germline V CDR1 and CDR2: SNHLY, FYNNEI. V lost 5 bases and J lost 2, with 7 bases in between. The CDR3 loop spans 12 amino acids. CDR3 DNA sequence: TGTGCCAGCAGTCAGGGTGCCTACGAGCAGTACTTC. This gives the protein CASSQGAYEQYF.

The chain carries TRBV4-1 and TRBJ1-3; TRBD1 might be the D (6 bases). Germline V gene lookup returns CDR1 MGHRA and CDR2 YSYEKL. This CDR3 region has 17 residues. Trimming left V 2 bases short and J 0 bases short, with 14 bases between. As DNA, the CDR3 is TGCGCCAGCAGCCAAAGGGGGGGATCAAGCTCTGGAAACACCATATATTTT. It specifies CASSQRGGSSSGNTIYF.

The gene calls are TRBV19 and TRBJ2-5; D perhaps matches TRBD2 (6 bases). Germline-derived CDR1 and CDR2 are LNHDA and SQIVND (reference sequence). The CDR3 is made up of 14 amino acids. Trimming took 5 bases from V and 3 from J, leaving 13 bases between them. The CDR3 protein is CASSLRGEEETQYF. As DNA, the CDR3 is TGTGCCAGTAGTCTACGAGGGGAGGAAGAGACCCAGTACTTC.

The V call is TRBV28, the J call TRBJ1-1, with TRBD1 matching 7 bases. The ends lost 2 bases at V and 11 bases at J; junction bases unmatched: 11. From germline, CDR1 is MDHEN and CDR2 SYDVKM. This CDR3 comprises 14 residues. In DNA form, the CDR3 reads TGTGCCAGCAGTTTACAGACAGGGACGCGTCTGGCTTTCTTT. This sequence encodes CASSLQTGTRLAFF.

The J gene is TRBJ1-2, the V gene TRBV3-1 (or the pseudogene TRBV3-2), with 7 bases that match TRBD1. The CDR3 has 18 amino acids. Germline CDR1 and CDR2: LGHDT and YNNKEL (reference sequence). Germline trimming cut 4 bases from V and 4 bases from J; bases unmatched to any gene: 18. The CDR3 DNA reads as TGTGCCAGCAGCCTTTTTATCGATGGACAGGTAGAAGGCTATGGCTACACCTTC. Its translation: CASSLFIDGQVEGYGYTF.

The V gene is TRBV11-3, the J gene TRBJ2-1, with D perhaps matching TRBD1 (6 bases). CDR3 length: 17 amino acids. The V gene lost 3 bases and the J gene lost 6 bases, with 21 bases spanning the gap. CDR1 SGHNT and CDR2 YENEEA come from the germline V gene. This CDR3 reads CASSFNLAGELGNEQFF. CDR3 bases: TGTGCCAGCAGCTTTAACCTGGCAGGGGAATTAGGCAATGAGCAGTTCTTC.

This clone was observed a handful of times. This chain connects TRBV6-5 to TRBJ2-3, with D unclear. V dropped 7 bases and J dropped 4 bases, with 6 bases sitting between them. The CDR3 loop spans 11 amino acids. Per the germline V gene, CDR1 is MNHEY and CDR2 is SVGAGI. The CDR3 DNA sequence: TGTGCCAGCACCCTTTCAGATACGCAGTATTTT. Protein sequence: CASTLSDTQYF.

This chain connects TRBV11-1 to TRBJ1-1; no clear D. The CDR3 extends over 14 amino acids. The germline CDR1 and CDR2 sequences are SGHAT and FQDESV (reference sequence). Trimming pared 5 bases from V and 6 bases from J, leaving 16 bases between. CDR3: CASSGVSRESEAFF. CDR3 sequence (DNA): TGTGCCAGCAGCGGGGTATCCCGGGAGTCTGAAGCTTTCTTT.

This rearrangement joins TRBV7-9 to TRBJ2-3; 11 bases fit TRBD1. V was pared by 5 bases and J by 4 bases, with 8 bases of the junction left unmatched. Looked up from germline, CDR1 is SEHNR and CDR2 is FQNEAQ (reference sequence). This CDR3 spans 16 amino acids. Here the CDR3 DNA reads TGTGCCAGCAGCCGTGGGACAGGGGGTATGGCAGATACGCAGTATTTT. This gives the protein CASSRGTGGMADTQYF. The full variable domain, its missing parts supplied by reference TRBV7-9 and TRBJ2-3, is DTGVSQNPRHKITKRGQNVTFRCDPISEHNRLYWYRQTLGQGPEFLTYFQNEAQLEKSRLLSDRFSAERPKGSFSTLEIQRTEQGDSAMYLCASSRGTGGMADTQYFGPGTRLTVL.

This chain uses TRBV5-5 with TRBJ1-1; D is perhaps TRBD1 (6 bases). Germline V gene sequence: CDR1 SGHKS, CDR2 YYEKEE (reference sequence). V was cut by 2 bases and J by 3 bases, with 14 bases left in between. The CDR3 is made up of 15 amino acids. CDR3 amino acids: CASSFTGWEDTEAFF. The CDR3 DNA reads TGTGCCAGCAGCTTTACAGGGTGGGAAGACACTGAAGCTTTCTTT. The entire variable domain, with the rest obtained from reference TRBV5-5 and TRBJ1-1, is as follows: DAGVTQSPTHLIKTRGQQVTLRCSPISGHKSVSWYQQVLGQGPQFIFQYYEKEERGRGNFPDRFSARQFPNYSSELNVNALLLGDSALYLCASSFTGWEDTEAFFGQGTRLTVV.

This clone was picked up a small number of times. V usage is TRBV6-5 and J usage is TRBJ1-5; 10 bases are a match to TRBD1. Germline assignment: CDR1 MNHEY and CDR2 SVGAGI. Trimming removed 5 bases from V and 4 bases from J; junction bases left unmatched: 2. The CDR3 consists of 14 residues. The CDR3 protein is CASSPGQGNQPQHF. CDR3 nucleotide sequence: TGTGCCAGCAGTCCGGGACAGGGGAATCAGCCCCAGCATTTT.

The V gene is TRBV9, the J gene TRBJ1-1, with TRBD1 as a possible D gene (5 bases). The CDR3 has 14 amino acids. Germline CDR1 reads SGDLS; CDR2 reads YYNGEE. V lost 4 bases, J lost 2 bases, and 12 bases lay in between. CDR3 sequence reads: CASSPQTVNTEAFF. For the CDR3, the DNA is TGTGCCAGCAGCCCCCAGACAGTAAACACTGAAGCTTTCTTT.

J is TRBJ2-1 and V is TRBV5-1; perhaps TRBD1 as D (6 bases). Germline assignment: CDR1 SGHRS and CDR2 YFSETQ. Trimming took off 5 bases at V and 6 bases at J, with 21 bases between the two ends. This CDR3 region has 16 residues. The CDR3 here is CASSQAGTRVPNEQFF. The DNA for the CDR3 is TGCGCCAGCAGTCAAGCCGGGACAAGGGTCCCCAATGAGCAGTTCTTC.

This chain links TRBV6-5 with TRBJ1-2; D not resolved. Germline CDR1 and CDR2: MNHEY and SVGAGI. The CDR3 sequence is 11 residues long. Trimming cost V 6 bases and J 3 bases, with 5 bases left between them. CDR3 amino acids: CASSPDYGYTF. The CDR3 DNA is TGTGCCAGCAGCCCAGACTATGGCTACACCTTC.

V is TRBV15 and J is TRBJ2-1; D not certain. This CDR3 is built from 15 residues. Trimming removed 0 bases from V and 1 base from J, with 7 bases in between. Germline V gene sequence: CDR1 LNHNV, CDR2 YYDKDF (reference sequence). CDR3 in DNA: TGTGCCACCAGCAGAGATATCGGTTCCTACAATGAGCAGTTCTTC. Protein: CATSRDIGSYNEQFF.

The chain links TRBV18 to TRBJ1-1; D gene ambiguous. Germline-derived CDR1 and CDR2 are KGHSH and LQKENI. This CDR3 spans 12 amino acids. V gave up 7 bases and J gave up 6 bases, with 12 bases separating them. The chain's CDR3 is CASFTRSAEAFF. The CDR3 nucleotides read TGTGCCAGCTTCACGCGGAGCGCTGAAGCTTTCTTT. The entire variable domain, with the rest obtained from reference TRBV18 and TRBJ1-1, is as follows: NAGVMQNPRHLVRRRGQEARLRCSPMKGHSHVYWYRQLPEEGLKFMVYLQKENIIDESGMPKERFSAEFPKEGPSILRIQQVVRGDSAAYFCASFTRSAEAFFGQGTRLTVV.

The chain combines TRBV6-2 or TRBV6-3 with TRBJ1-5; a possible D gene is TRBD1 (5 bases). V was pared by 7 bases and J by 0 bases, with 10 bases between. Germline V CDR1 and CDR2: MNHEY, SVGEGT. The CDR3 has 14 residues. The CDR3 DNA follows: TGTGCCAGCATCCCAGGACATAGCAATCAGCCCCAGCATTTT. This codes for CASIPGHSNQPQHF.

The chain is built from TRBV3-1 (or the pseudogene TRBV3-2) and TRBJ2-7; TRBD2 is a possible D gene (7 bases). The CDR3 sequence is 14 residues long. Trimming stripped 1 base from V and 13 bases from J, with 20 bases between. The germline CDR1 and CDR2 sequences are LGHDT and YNNKEL (reference sequence). The CDR3 region has the DNA TGTGCCAGCAGCCAAGTGCAGGGCGGGGGCCCCGTCTACTTC. It codes for CASSQVQGGGPVYF.

This clone occurred once. The rearrangement joins TRBV11-2 to TRBJ1-5; D is ambiguous. V shed 1 base and J shed 3 bases, with 7 bases lying between them. CDR1 and CDR2 from the germline V gene are SGHAT and FQNNGV. The CDR3 length is 14 residues. CDR3 sequence reads: CASSLVDNNQPQHF. Here the CDR3 DNA reads TGTGCCAGCAGCTTAGTTGACAACAATCAGCCCCAGCATTTT.